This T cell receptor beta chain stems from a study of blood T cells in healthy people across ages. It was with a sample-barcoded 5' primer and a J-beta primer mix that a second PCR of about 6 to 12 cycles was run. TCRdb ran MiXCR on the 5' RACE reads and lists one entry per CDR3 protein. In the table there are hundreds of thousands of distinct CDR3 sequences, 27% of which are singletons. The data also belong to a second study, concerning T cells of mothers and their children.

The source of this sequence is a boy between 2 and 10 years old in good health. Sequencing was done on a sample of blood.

The CDR3 DNA sequence: TGTGCCATCAGTGGACTAGCGGATTACGAGCAGTACTTC. It translates to CAISGLADYEQYF. The chain combines TRBV10-3 with TRBJ2-7, with 9 bases matching TRBD2. CDR3 size: 13 residues. CDR1 ENHRY and CDR2 SYGVKD come from the germline V gene. J gave up 4 bases and V 4 bases, and 2 bases lay outside the gene matches.